This T cell receptor beta chain was captured in a study of blood T cell repertoires in COVID-19. Trimming took 1 base from V and 4 from J; bases not matched to a gene: 6. The CDR3 runs 18 residues. Germline-derived CDR1 and CDR2 are MDHEN and SYDVKM. TCRdb keeps only in-frame clones here, not all; method: immunoSEQ multiplex PCR. Of a few hundred thousand clones listed, 89% were seen once; the top ten hold roughly 4%. Patients of the Seattle cohort, enrolled during active infection, were followed longitudinally. Sequenced sample: peripheral blood. The receptor comes from a woman aged 55-70 years with COVID-19, enrolled during active disease. The V and J genes are TRBV28 and TRBJ2-1, with 14 bases lining up with TRBD2. The CDR3 DNA sequence: TGTGCCAGCAGTTTATTGGGGACTAGCGGGGGCCCGTACAATGAGCAGTTCTTC. Encoded protein: CASSLLGTSGGPYNEQFF. Complete variable domain (other parts from reference TRBV28 and TRBJ2-1): DVKVTQSSRYLVKRTGEKVFLECVQDMDHENMFWYRQDPGLGLRLIYFSYDVKMKEKGDIPEGYSVSREKKERFSLILESASTNQTSMYLCASSLLGTSGGPYNEQFFGPGTRLTVL.